This TCR beta chain was identified in a study of blood T cell repertoires in COVID-19. This clone was seen only once. As handled by the study authors: It was from reference gene primer amplification that nucleated cell counts were estimated. Assay used: immunoSEQ multiplex PCR; TCRdb lists only in-frame clones, some missing. V, J and clone size reflect that table, while D and trimming were determined from the DNA. The sample has approximately 500,000 clones, approximately 88% seen once. V lost 4 bases, J lost 5 bases, and 13 bases lay in between. The CDR3 sequence is 15 residues long. Germline CDR1 SGHDT, CDR2 YYEEEE.

The sequenced material came from peripheral blood. The clonotype was recovered from a woman in her 50s with COVID-19, enrolled during active disease. The rearrangement links TRBV5-6 to TRBJ1-6; D remains unclear. The CDR3 here is CASSPRGFDNSPLHF. CDR3 bases: TGTGCCAGCAGCCCACGAGGGTTCGATAATTCACCCCTCCACTTT.